These 17 T cell receptor beta chains were sequenced from one sample in a study of blood T cell repertoires in COVID-19. Here immunoSEQ multiplex PCR was the method, and the copy in TCRdb shows in-frame clones only, minus some. The sample includes 100,000 or so clones, nearly 90% of them seen just once. The specimen was peripheral blood. The origin of the receptors is a man in his fifties with active COVID-19.

This rearrangement joins TRBV10-3 to TRBJ2-7, with TRBD2 identical over 11 bases. Trimming took 6 bases from V and 2 from J; bases not matched to a gene: 15. CDR1 ENHRY and CDR2 SYGVKD come from the germline V gene. The CDR3 contains 18 residues. As DNA, the CDR3 is TGTGCCATCAGCCCCCCAGCCTTCACTAGCGGGGGAACCTACGAGCAGTACTTC. It translates to CAISPPAFTSGGTYEQYF.

The chain carries TRBV7-9 and TRBJ1-5; D uncertain. Germline CDR1 SEHNR, CDR2 FQNEAQ (reference sequence). With 5 bases removed from V and 5 bases from J, the gap between germline ends came to 19 bases. The CDR3 totals 16 residues. CDR3 in DNA: TGTGCCAGCAGCCCTTGGAAAACTAAACTCTATCAGCCCCAGCATTTT. As protein: CASSPWKTKLYQPQHF. The entire variable domain, with the rest obtained from reference TRBV7-9 and TRBJ1-5, is as follows: DTGVSQNPRHKITKRGQNVTFRCDPISEHNRLYWYRQTLGQGPEFLTYFQNEAQLEKSRLLSDRFSAERPKGSFSTLEIQRTEQGDSAMYLCASSPWKTKLYQPQHFGDGTRLSIL.

This chain uses TRBV30 with TRBJ2-7; D is perhaps TRBD2 (7 bases). The CDR3 is 14 residues long. The V and J ends lost 0 bases and 7 bases respectively, with 16 bases between them. Germline CDR1 reads GTSNPN; CDR2 reads SVGIG (reference sequence). The CDR3: CAWSVGGGRVEQYF. The CDR3 DNA is TGTGCCTGGAGTGTAGGAGGGGGGAGGGTGGAGCAGTACTTC.

The chain recombines TRBV5-1 with TRBJ2-7, with 7 bases identical to TRBD1. The CDR3 is made up of 14 amino acids. CDR1 and CDR2 from the germline V gene are SGHRS and YFSETQ. Germline trimming cut 2 bases from V and 5 bases from J; bases unmatched to any gene: 7. The CDR3 DNA follows: TGCGCCAGCAGCTTATACAGGGGAAGTGACGAGCAGTACTTC. Its protein product is CASSLYRGSDEQYF.

CDR3 nucleotide sequence: TGTGCCAGCAGCTTTCTCAGCGGGGGGGCCGTAAATGAGCAGTTCTTC. As protein: CASSFLSGGAVNEQFF. The chain has TRBV11-2 and TRBJ2-1, with 10 bases aligning to TRBD2. The CDR3 length is 16 residues. Trimming cost V 3 bases and J 7 bases; bases outside gene matches: 9. Germline CDR1 SGHAT, CDR2 FQNNGV. Based on the CDR3 plus reference TRBV11-2 and TRBJ2-1, the full variable domain is EAGVAQSPRYKIIEKRQSVAFWCNPISGHATLYWYQQILGQGPKLLIQFQNNGVVDDSQLPKDRFSAERLKGVDSTLKIQPAKLEDSAVYLCASSFLSGGAVNEQFFGPGTRLTVL.

This chain uses TRBV5-4 with TRBJ2-2, with 10 nucleotides matching TRBD2. J gave up 1 base and V 3 bases, and 6 bases lay outside the gene matches. Germline V gene data show CDR1 as SGHNT and CDR2 as YYREEE (reference sequence). The length of the CDR3 is 17 residues. DNA for the CDR3: TGTGCCAGCAGCTGGGAAGTAGCGGGGGGGAACACCGGGGAGCTGTTTTTT. This encodes CASSWEVAGGNTGELFF.

J is TRBJ1-5 and V is TRBV6-6; TRBD1 is a possible D gene (5 bases). V lost 6 bases and J lost 3, with 12 bases in between. Germline CDR1 MNHNY, CDR2 SVGAGI (reference sequence). The CDR3 length is 14 residues. The CDR3 bases are TGTGCCAGCAGAACGTGGGGGGTCAATCAGCCCCAGCATTTT. Protein product: CASRTWGVNQPQHF.

The chain couples TRBV9 to TRBJ1-2; unclear D gene. From germline, CDR1 is SGDLS and CDR2 YYNGEE. This CDR3 region has 15 residues. Trimming stripped 0 bases from V and 2 bases from J, with 11 bases between. CDR3 sequence (DNA): TGTGCCAGCAGCGTAGAAACGGGGAACAACTATGGCTACACCTTC. This encodes CASSVETGNNYGYTF.

The CDR3 DNA follows: TGTGCCAGCAGTGCCACAGGGGGGGGTAAAGAGCAGTACTTC. This codes for CASSATGGGKEQYF. The gene calls are TRBV25-1 and TRBJ2-7; perhaps TRBD1 as D (8 bases). The CDR3 runs to 14 residues. CDR1 is MGHDK and CDR2 is SYGVNS in the germline V gene. Deletions cut 4 bases from V and 7 bases from J, with 17 bases between.

The V and J genes are TRBV19 and TRBJ1-2; 7 bases line up with TRBD1. Per the germline V gene, CDR1 is LNHDA and CDR2 is SQIVND (reference sequence). The trim removed 3 bases at V and 1 base at J, leaving 5 bases unmatched. The CDR3 sequence is 15 residues long. The CDR3 DNA sequence: TGTGCCAGTAGTATCCGACAGGGACTTAACTATGGCTACACCTTC. This codes for CASSIRQGLNYGYTF.

The rearrangement joins TRBV5-6 to TRBJ1-2; 9 positions agree with TRBD1. This CDR3 has 17 amino acids. The germline gives CDR1 SGHDT, CDR2 YYEEEE. The V segment lost 0 bases and the J segment 8 bases; nucleotides outside the gene matches: 14. The CDR3 DNA is TGTGCCAGCAGCTTGGAACAGGGGGCGTCCATCGGTCTAGGCTACACCTTC. It specifies CASSLEQGASIGLGYTF. Supplemented by reference TRBV5-6 and TRBJ1-2, the full variable domain reads DAGVTQSPTHLIKTRGQQVTLRCSPKSGHDTVSWYQQALGQGPQFIFQYYEEEERQRGNFPDRFSGHQFPNYSSELNVNALLLGDSALYLCASSLEQGASIGLGYTFGSGTRLTVV.

The chain joins TRBV30 to TRBJ2-7; 10 positions agree with TRBD1. The CDR3 length is 13 residues. Germline CDR1 and CDR2: GTSNPN and SVGIG (reference sequence). V dropped 6 bases and J dropped 5; count of bases not matched to a gene: 7. The CDR3 coding sequence is TGTGCCTGCACGACAGGGGGCATTGACGAGCAGTACTTC. This sequence encodes CACTTGGIDEQYF.

This chain joins TRBV5-1 and TRBJ2-1, with D unclear. Germline assignment: CDR1 SGHRS and CDR2 YFSETQ. The CDR3 is 12 amino acids. V was pared by 0 bases and J by 5 bases, with 3 bases between. CDR3 DNA sequence: TGCGCCAGCAGCTTGGCGGACAATGAGCAGTTCTTC. Protein: CASSLADNEQFF.

The chain recombines TRBV6-4 with TRBJ2-5, with 7 bases aligning to TRBD2. Germline lookup yields CDR1 MRHNA and CDR2 SNTAGT. CDR3 length equals 17 residues. Trimming at V came to 0 bases and at J to 5 bases, leaving 12 bases not matched to a gene. In DNA, the CDR3 is TGTGCCAGCAGTGACTCTTCGGTAGCGGGTCCTGGGGAGACCCAGTACTTC. This sequence encodes CASSDSSVAGPGETQYF.

This chain uses TRBV6-5 with TRBJ2-5; 9 bases align to TRBD2. Germline CDR1 and CDR2: MNHEY and SVGAGI. After removal of 6 bases from V and 5 bases from J, the junction contained 4 bases not matched to a gene. This CDR3 has 13 amino acids. Here the CDR3 reads CASRGTSRETQYF. CDR3 nucleotides: TGTGCCAGCAGGGGGACTAGCAGGGAGACCCAGTACTTC.

The V call is TRBV28, the J call TRBJ2-1; 9 bases line up with TRBD2. The germline CDR1 and CDR2 sequences are MDHEN and SYDVKM. J gave up 5 bases and V 6 bases, and 11 bases lay outside the gene matches. This CDR3 region has 16 residues. The DNA of the CDR3 is TGTGCCAGCAGCGAAAGTAAGCGGGGGGCCAACAATGAGCAGTTCTTC. It encodes CASSESKRGANNEQFF.

This clone appeared once. The chain is built from TRBV3-1 (or the pseudogene TRBV3-2) and TRBJ2-3; D might be TRBD1 (6 bases). The CDR3 has 15 amino acids. Germline CDR1 LGHDT, CDR2 YNNKEL (reference sequence). The V and J ends lost 0 bases and 2 bases respectively, with 9 bases between them. CDR3 DNA: TGTGCCAGCAGCCAAGATGGACAGTACACAGATACGCAGTATTTT. The encoded protein is CASSQDGQYTDTQYF.